Presented here are 4 T cell receptor beta chains from one specimen sequenced in a study of blood T cell repertoires in COVID-19. Profiled with immunoSEQ multiplex PCR; TCRdb holds only in-frame clones, not every one. The sample holds about 150,000 clones, approximately 78% seen once. Sample: peripheral blood. Receptor source: a human donor with acute or convalescent COVID-19. The donor label of this sample is uncertain.

The chain couples TRBV6-5 to TRBJ1-2; TRBD1 is a possible D gene (5 bases). CDR3 length equals 16 residues. Looked up from germline, CDR1 is MNHEY and CDR2 is SVGAGI. Trimming stripped 0 bases from V and 8 bases from J, with 19 bases between. The DNA of the CDR3 is TGTGCCAGCAGTTACTCGATTGGGGCCGCCAAGGGGGGCTACACCTTC. It yields the protein CASSYSIGAAKGGYTF.

In regard to this clone: Distinct nucleotide sequences in the sample also encode this CDR3. The rearrangement uses TRBV6-5 and TRBJ1-1; D gene uncertain. The germline CDR1 and CDR2 sequences are MNHEY and SVGAGI. This CDR3 has 12 amino acids. V lost 6 bases and J 5 bases, leaving 10 bases between the germline ends. CDR3 DNA sequence: TGTGCCAGCAGACAAACGGGAACTGAAGCTTTCTTT. Translating gives CASRQTGTEAFF.

The chain is built from TRBV12-3 or TRBV12-4 and TRBJ2-7; unclear D gene. The length of the CDR3 is 12 residues. V lost 3 bases to trimming and J lost 5 bases, with 8 bases between them. CDR3 in DNA: TGTGCCAGCAGTTTTGTGAGTCACGAGCAGTACTTC. Protein: CASSFVSHEQYF.

V usage is TRBV6-5 and J usage is TRBJ1-2, with D unresolved. The ends were cut back, 2 bases at V and 8 bases at J, with 21 bases in the middle. Germline CDR1 is MNHEY and CDR2 is SVGAGI. The CDR3 sequence is 16 residues long. This chain's CDR3 is CASSYGRDSIYGGYTF. The DNA of the CDR3 is TGTGCCAGCAGTTACGGGCGGGATTCTATCTATGGAGGCTACACCTTC.